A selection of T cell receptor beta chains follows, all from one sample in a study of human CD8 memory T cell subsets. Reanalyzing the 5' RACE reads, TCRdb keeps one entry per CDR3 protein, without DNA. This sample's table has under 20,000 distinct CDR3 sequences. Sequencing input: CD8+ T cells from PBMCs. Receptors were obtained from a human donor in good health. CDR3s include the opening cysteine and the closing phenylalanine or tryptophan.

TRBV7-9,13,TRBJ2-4,CASSLGARPIQYF
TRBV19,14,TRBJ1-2,CASSISSAGPAYTF
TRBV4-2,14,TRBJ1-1,CASSQEGSPTEAFF
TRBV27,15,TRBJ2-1,CASSVSGGPSNEQFF
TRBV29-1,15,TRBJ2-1,CSVVPASGSYNEQFF
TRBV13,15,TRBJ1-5,CASSFSGTPHQPQHF
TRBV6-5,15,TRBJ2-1,CASSRLRSSYNEQFF
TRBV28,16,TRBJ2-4,CASSPPLKAGKNIQYF
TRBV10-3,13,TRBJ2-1,CAIRDRGYNEQFF
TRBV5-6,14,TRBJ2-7,CASSSGPSGHEQYF
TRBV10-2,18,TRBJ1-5,CASSEPMTGTVSNQPQHF
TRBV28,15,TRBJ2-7,CASSFSGTALYEQYF
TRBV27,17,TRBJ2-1,CASSTDLGASSYNEQFF
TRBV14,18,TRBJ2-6,CASSQSRTFSSGANVLTF
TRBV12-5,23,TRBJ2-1,CASGPPGQFAGTSGRTPYNEQFF
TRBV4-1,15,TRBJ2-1,CASSQNTGTGYEQFF
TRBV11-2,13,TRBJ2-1,CASSQLGLPEQFF
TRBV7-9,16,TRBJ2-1,CASNPQAGTFYNEQFF